Sequencing of this TCR beta chain was carried out in a study of T cells in Graves' hyperthyroidism and ophthalmopathy. TCR beta CDR3 region amplification was performed from RNA transcripts. The primer set for the first-round RT-PCR of the TCR CDR3 was HTBI. TCRdb fed the multiplex PCR reads into MiXCR, producing one record per CDR3 protein. This sample has 300,000 to 400,000 distinct CDR3 sequences, with roughly 13% found just once. The length of the CDR3 is 14 residues. V was cut by 2 bases and J by 2 bases, with 4 bases left in between. CDR1 is MNHEY and CDR2 is SVGAGI in the germline V gene. This clonotype was sampled from a woman in her sixties with Graves' hyperthyroidism. The chain uses TRBV6-5 and TRBJ2-6, with unresolved D. Input material: blood. CDR3 nucleotides: TGTGCCAGCAGTTACCTCGCTGGGGCCAACGTCCTGACTTTC. It encodes CASSYLAGANVLTF.